Below, 15 T cell receptor beta chains from the same sample are listed, as sequenced in a study of cytomegalovirus exposure and HLA in healthy donors. Amplification used 60 Vbeta primers and 13 Jbeta primers. Here immunoSEQ multiplex PCR was the method, and the copy in TCRdb shows in-frame clones only, minus some. This sample yields under 200,000 clones, of which around 80% are seen a single time; 1% belongs to the top ten. Sequencing was performed on PBMCs. The receptors shown here come from a woman in her fifties or sixties in good health and CMV-seropositive.

This chain links TRBV6-5 with TRBJ2-1; 9 positions match TRBD2. Unmatched junction bases numbered 9, after V lost 6 bases and J lost 12 bases. This CDR3 is 13 amino acids long. The germline V gene encodes CDR1 MNHEY and CDR2 SVGAGI. CDR3 amino acids: CASSLGTSSMQFF. The CDR3 DNA reads as TGTGCCAGCAGCCTTGGGACTAGCAGTATGCAGTTCTTC.

The chain combines TRBV7-8 with TRBJ1-3, with TRBD1 identical over 7 bases. The CDR3 covers 16 residues. Germline V gene data show CDR1 as SGHVS and CDR2 as FQNEAQ. With 3 bases clipped from V and 5 bases from J, the junction kept 10 bases outside the gene matches. The chain's CDR3 is CASSFSSGQLRNTIYF. In DNA, the CDR3 is TGTGCCAGCAGCTTTAGCTCGGGACAGCTCCGAAACACCATATATTTT.

Of note for this clone: Distinct nucleotide sequences in the sample also encode this CDR3. CDR3 residues: CASSLSRNTEAFF. In DNA form, the CDR3 reads TGTGCCAGCAGTTTATCGCGAAACACTGAAGCTTTCTTT. The chain combines TRBV27 with TRBJ1-1; D is ambiguous. CDR1 is MNHEY, CDR2 SMNVEV, per germline (reference sequence). The ends were cut back, 0 bases at V and 2 bases at J, with 4 bases in the middle. The CDR3 totals 13 residues.

The chain combines TRBV7-3 with TRBJ2-5; D perhaps matches TRBD2 (6 bases). The CDR3 extends over 15 amino acids. Germline values: CDR1 SGHTA, CDR2 FQGTGA. Trimming pared 6 bases from V and 2 bases from J, leaving 16 bases between. This chain's CDR3 is CASSPIGGAQETQYF. The CDR3 region has the DNA TGTGCCAGCAGTCCTATCGGGGGTGCACAAGAGACCCAGTACTTC.

The CDR3 nucleotides read TGTGCCACCGGGACAGGGGCTAACACAGATACGCAGTATTTT. It specifies CATGTGANTDTQYF. The genes are TRBV9 and TRBJ2-3; 10 bases match TRBD1. Germline V CDR1 and CDR2: SGDLS, YYNGEE. The V gene end was trimmed by 9 bases and the J gene end by 2 bases; junction bases not matched to a gene: 6. The CDR3 extends over 14 amino acids.

Only a few counts were recorded for this clone. The V and J genes are TRBV6-5 and TRBJ2-7, with D hard to call. V was clipped by 2 bases and J by 3 bases, with 11 bases between them. This CDR3 spans 14 amino acids. Germline V gene data show CDR1 as MNHEY and CDR2 as SVGAGI. The CDR3 coding sequence is TGTGCCAGCAGTTACGAGTCGAAAGACTACGAGCAGTACTTC. Protein product: CASSYESKDYEQYF.

This clone occurred a few times. This chain uses TRBV19 with TRBJ2-6; no reliable D call. Trimming took off 1 base at V and 0 bases at J, with 7 bases between the two ends. The V gene's germline CDR1 is LNHDA and CDR2 SQIVND (reference sequence). The CDR3 extends over 16 amino acids. In nucleotides, the CDR3 is TGTGCCAGTAGTATAGGCTACCGCTCTGGGGCCAACGTCCTGACTTTC. As protein: CASSIGYRSGANVLTF.

The chain is built from TRBV19 and TRBJ2-7; TRBD2 matches at 8 bases. This CDR3 has 13 residues. In germline, CDR1 is LNHDA, CDR2 SQIVND (reference sequence). The V and J ends lost 5 bases and 5 bases, in that order; junction bases with no gene match: 5. This CDR3 reads CASSYGGADEQYF. The CDR3 nucleotides are TGTGCCAGTAGTTACGGGGGGGCCGACGAGCAGTACTTC.

This chain uses TRBV9 with TRBJ2-4; possibly TRBD1 for D (7 bases). The CDR3 sequence is 16 residues long. Trimming stripped 3 bases from V and 2 bases from J, with 15 bases between. Germline CDR1 and CDR2: SGDLS and YYNGEE. The CDR3 is CASSAQEGATKNIQYF. The CDR3 coding sequence is TGTGCCAGCAGCGCCCAGGAGGGGGCGACCAAAAACATTCAGTACTTC.

CDR3: CASSYQGMNTEAFF. In DNA form, the CDR3 reads TGTGCCAGCAGTTACCAGGGGATGAACACTGAAGCTTTCTTT. V and J are TRBV6-5 and TRBJ1-1; D is possibly TRBD1 (6 bases). This CDR3 is built from 14 residues. The germline gives CDR1 MNHEY, CDR2 SVGAGI. V lost 2 bases to trimming and J lost 0 bases, with 7 bases between them.

J is TRBJ1-3 and V is TRBV28; perhaps TRBD1 as D (5 bases). This CDR3 is built from 14 residues. Germline V gives CDR1 MDHEN, CDR2 SYDVKM. Trimming removed 3 bases at V and 5 bases at J, with 11 bases between. CDR3 nucleotides: TGTGCCAGCAGTTTGACAGTGGGTCGAAACACCATATATTTT. This sequence encodes CASSLTVGRNTIYF.

Only one count was recorded for this clone. The J gene is TRBJ2-1, the V gene TRBV14; D gene unclear. Germline V gene sequence: CDR1 SGHDN, CDR2 FVKESK. This CDR3 spans 14 amino acids. Trimming shortened V by 0 bases and J by 10 bases, and 13 bases separated the two germline ends. The CDR3 bases are TGTGCCAGCAGCCAAGATGAAGTCGTCGGGGAGCAGTTCTTC. It encodes CASSQDEVVGEQFF.

This clone occurred once. The gene calls are TRBV5-1 and TRBJ2-2, with D perhaps TRBD2 (6 bases). CDR3 length: 15 residues. The germline V and J ends were trimmed by 1 base and 1 base, with 8 bases remaining between them. Germline-derived CDR1 and CDR2 are SGHRS and YFSETQ. CDR3 amino acids: CASSLSRGNTGELFF. The CDR3 DNA sequence: TGCGCCAGCAGCTTGTCGCGGGGGAACACCGGGGAGCTGTTTTTT.

V is TRBV4-2 and J is TRBJ1-2; D not resolved. Looked up from germline, CDR1 is LGHNA and CDR2 is YNFKEQ. The CDR3 sequence is 12 residues long. The V gene lost 0 bases and the J gene lost 8 bases, with 7 bases spanning the gap. As DNA, the CDR3 is TGTGCCAGCAGCCAAGAGGGCGGGGGCTACACCTTC. As protein: CASSQEGGGYTF.

With regard to this clone: Relative to the germline gene, one junction end is altered; a read error may explain this. The rearrangement uses TRBV7-2 and TRBJ2-7, with D possibly matching TRBD2 (6 bases). Germline assignment: CDR1 SGHTA and CDR2 FQGNSA. The CDR3 runs to 15 residues. The CDR3 DNA is TGTGCCAGCATCTTAGACGGGGCGGGGAACTACGAGCAGTACTTC. It translates to CASILDGAGNYEQYF.